This T cell receptor (beta chain) is drawn from a study of OX40 agonist ivuxolimab in advanced cancers. The CDR3 has 11 residues. Germline V gives CDR1 SEHNR, CDR2 FQNEAQ (reference sequence). Trimming took off 0 bases at V and 5 bases at J, with 2 bases between the two ends. TCRdb keeps only in-frame clones here, not all; method: immunoSEQ multiplex PCR. The sample records under 70,000 clones, approximately 86% being singletons. This sequence joins TRBV7-9 and TRBJ2-7; D gene unclear. Here the sequenced sample was CD4+ or CD8+ T cells sorted from blood, taken in a trial of the OX40 agonist ivuxolimab. This clonotype was obtained from an adult with an advanced solid tumor such as melanoma, head and neck, liver or kidney cancer. DNA for the CDR3: TGTGCCAGCAGCTTAGCGGACGAGCAGTACTTC. This sequence encodes CASSLADEQYF.